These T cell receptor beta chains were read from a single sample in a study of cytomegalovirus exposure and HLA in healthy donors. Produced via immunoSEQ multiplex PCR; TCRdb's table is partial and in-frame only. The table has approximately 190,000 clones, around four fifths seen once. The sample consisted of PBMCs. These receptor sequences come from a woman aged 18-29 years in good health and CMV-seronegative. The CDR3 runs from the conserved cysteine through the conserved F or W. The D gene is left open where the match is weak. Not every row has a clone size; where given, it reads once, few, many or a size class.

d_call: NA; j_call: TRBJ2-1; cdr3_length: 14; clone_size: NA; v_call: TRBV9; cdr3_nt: TGTGCCAGCAGCGGTCGACAGAATAACAATGAGCAGTTCTTC; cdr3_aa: CASSGRQNNNEQFF
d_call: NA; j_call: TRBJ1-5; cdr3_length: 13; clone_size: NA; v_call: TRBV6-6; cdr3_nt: TGTGCCAGCAGTTACTGGGGAGGTCAGCCCCAGCATTTT; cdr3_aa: CASSYWGGQPQHF
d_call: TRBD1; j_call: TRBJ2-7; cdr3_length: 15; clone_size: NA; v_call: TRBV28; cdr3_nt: TGTGCCAGCAGCCCCACGACAGGGGCTACCTACGAGCAGTACTTC; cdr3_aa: CASSPTTGATYEQYF
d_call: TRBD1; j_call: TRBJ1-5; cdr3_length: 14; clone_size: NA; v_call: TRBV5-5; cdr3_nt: TGTGCCAGCAGCTCAGGGGGCGGCAATCAGCCCCAGCATTTT; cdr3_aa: CASSSGGGNQPQHF
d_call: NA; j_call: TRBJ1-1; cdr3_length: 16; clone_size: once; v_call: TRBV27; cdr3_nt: TGTGCCAGCAGTTTATTGGGGGCGCGAAGCGACACTGAAGCTTTCTTT; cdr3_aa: CASSLLGARSDTEAFF
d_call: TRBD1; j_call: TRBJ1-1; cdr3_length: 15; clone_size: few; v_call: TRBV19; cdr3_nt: TGTGCCAGTGATTATGGGACAGGTGGGTTCACTGAAGCTTTCTTT; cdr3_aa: CASDYGTGGFTEAFF
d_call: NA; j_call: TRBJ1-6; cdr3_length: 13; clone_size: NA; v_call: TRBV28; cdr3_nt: TGTGCCAGCAGTTTTACCTATAATTCACCCCTCCACTTT; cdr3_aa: CASSFTYNSPLHF
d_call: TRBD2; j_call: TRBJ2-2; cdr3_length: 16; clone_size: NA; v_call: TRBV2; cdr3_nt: TGTGCCAGCAAGGGACTAGCGGGAGCGAACACCGGGGAGCTGTTTTTT; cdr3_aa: CASKGLAGANTGELFF
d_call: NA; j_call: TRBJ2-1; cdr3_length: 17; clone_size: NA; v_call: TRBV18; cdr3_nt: TGTGCCAGCTCACCATCGCTAGCCCGCGGGATTGTGAATGAGCAGTTCTTC; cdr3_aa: CASSPSLARGIVNEQFF
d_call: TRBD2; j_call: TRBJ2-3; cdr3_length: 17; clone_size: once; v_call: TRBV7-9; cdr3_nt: TGTGCCAGCAGCTTAGCCGGACTAGCGGGAGGGACAGATACGCAGTATTTT; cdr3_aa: CASSLAGLAGGTDTQYF
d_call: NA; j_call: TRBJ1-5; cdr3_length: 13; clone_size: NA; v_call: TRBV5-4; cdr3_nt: TGTGCCAGCAGCGCAGGGTTGGGTCAGCCCCAGCATTTT; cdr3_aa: CASSAGLGQPQHF
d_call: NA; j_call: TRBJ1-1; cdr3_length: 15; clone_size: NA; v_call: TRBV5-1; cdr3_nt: TGCGCCAGCTTCCCTTCGGCAGGGGTGAACACTGAAGCTTTCTTT; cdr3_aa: CASFPSAGVNTEAFF
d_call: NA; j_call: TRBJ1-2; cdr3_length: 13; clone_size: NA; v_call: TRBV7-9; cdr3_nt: TGTGCCAGCAGCTGGACAGAAAACTATGGCTACACCTTC; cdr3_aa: CASSWTENYGYTF
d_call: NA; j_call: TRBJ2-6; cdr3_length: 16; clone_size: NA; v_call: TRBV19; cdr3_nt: TGTGCCAGTAGTATTTTCGCACCAGGTGGGGCCAACGTCCTGACTTTC; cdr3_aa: CASSIFAPGGANVLTF
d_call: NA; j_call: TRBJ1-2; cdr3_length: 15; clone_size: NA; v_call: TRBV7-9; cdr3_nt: TGTGCCAGCAGCTTAGCGGCAAGCAGGGTTGGCGGCTACACCTTC; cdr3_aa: CASSLAASRVGGYTF
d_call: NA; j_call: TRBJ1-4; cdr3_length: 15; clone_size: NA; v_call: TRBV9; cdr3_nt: TGTGCCAGCAGCGTACTAGGTGCGGCTCATGAAAAACTGTTTTTT; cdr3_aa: CASSVLGAAHEKLFF
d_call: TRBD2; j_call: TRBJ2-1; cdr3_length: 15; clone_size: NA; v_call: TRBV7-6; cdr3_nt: TGTGCCAGCAGCCCTGCGGGGGGCAGGTACAATGAGCAGTTCTTC; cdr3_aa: CASSPAGGRYNEQFF
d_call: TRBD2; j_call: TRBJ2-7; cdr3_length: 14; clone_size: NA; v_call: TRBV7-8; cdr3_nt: TGTGCCAGCAGCTTATTAGGGGACTACTACGAGCAGTACTTC; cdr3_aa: CASSLLGDYYEQYF
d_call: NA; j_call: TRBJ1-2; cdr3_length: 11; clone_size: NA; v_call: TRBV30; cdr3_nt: TGTGCCTGGAGTGCTCTCTATGGCTACACCTTC; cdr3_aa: CAWSALYGYTF
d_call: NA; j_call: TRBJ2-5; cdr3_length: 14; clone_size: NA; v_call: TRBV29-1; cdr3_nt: TGCAGCGTTGCAATCACAGGGTTTATAGAGACCCAGTACTTC; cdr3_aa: CSVAITGFIETQYF
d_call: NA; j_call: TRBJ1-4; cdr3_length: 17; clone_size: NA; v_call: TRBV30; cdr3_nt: TGTGCCTGGAGTGTACGTAGGGGAGGTGGAACTAATGAAAAACTGTTTTTT; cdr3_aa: CAWSVRRGGGTNEKLFF
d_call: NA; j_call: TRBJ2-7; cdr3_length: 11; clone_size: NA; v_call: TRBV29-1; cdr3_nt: TGCAGCGTCGTCGGGACTGGCGAGCAGTACTTC; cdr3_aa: CSVVGTGEQYF
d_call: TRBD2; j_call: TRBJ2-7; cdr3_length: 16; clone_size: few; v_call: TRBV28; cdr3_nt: TGTGCCAGCAGTTTACGACAGCGGGAGGGCCCCTACGAGCAGTACTTC; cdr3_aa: CASSLRQREGPYEQYF
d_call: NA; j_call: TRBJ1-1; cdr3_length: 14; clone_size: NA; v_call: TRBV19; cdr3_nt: TGTGCCACTAGAAGCTTGCGGATGAACACTGAAGCTTTCTTT; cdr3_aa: CATRSLRMNTEAFF
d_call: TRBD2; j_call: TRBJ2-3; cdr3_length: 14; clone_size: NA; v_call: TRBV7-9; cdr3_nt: TGTGCCAGCAGCTCGACGGGAGGGCCCCCGCCGCAGTATTTT; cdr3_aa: CASSSTGGPPPQYF
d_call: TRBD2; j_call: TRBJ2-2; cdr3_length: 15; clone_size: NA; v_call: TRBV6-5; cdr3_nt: TGTGCCAGCAGTCCCCTCGGACTAGCCACCGGGGAGCTGTTTTTT; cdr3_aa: CASSPLGLATGELFF
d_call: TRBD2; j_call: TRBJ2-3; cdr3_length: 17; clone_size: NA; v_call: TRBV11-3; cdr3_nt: TGTGCCAGCAGCTCCTCTAAGCGGGGATCTAGCACAGATACGCAGTATTTT; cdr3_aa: CASSSSKRGSSTDTQYF
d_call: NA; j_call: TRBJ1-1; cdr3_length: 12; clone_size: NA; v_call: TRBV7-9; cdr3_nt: TGTTCCAGCAGCTTAGGGGCCACTGAAGCTTTCTTT; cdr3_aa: CSSSLGATEAFF
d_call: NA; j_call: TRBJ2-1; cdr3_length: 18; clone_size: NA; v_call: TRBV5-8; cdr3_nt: TGTGCCAGCAGCTTCTTTCCGACTACCGGCAGCTCCTACAATGAGCAGTTCTTC; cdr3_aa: CASSFFPTTGSSYNEQFF
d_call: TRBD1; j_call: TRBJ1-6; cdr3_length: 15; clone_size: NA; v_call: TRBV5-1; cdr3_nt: TGCGCCAGCAGCCCTCAGACAGGGGGAGGATCACCCCTCCACTTT; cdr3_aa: CASSPQTGGGSPLHF
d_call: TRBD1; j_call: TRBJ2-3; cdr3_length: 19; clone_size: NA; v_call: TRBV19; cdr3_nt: TGTGCCAGTAGCCCCCAGACAGGGACCGGATTGAGTAGCACAGATACGCAGTATTTT; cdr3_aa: CASSPQTGTGLSSTDTQYF